This T cell receptor (beta chain) appears in the sequencing data of a study of T-cell reconstitution after alpha-beta-depleted transplantation in children. Trimming took 3 bases from V and 9 from J, leaving 10 bases between them. There are 12 residues in the CDR3. Germline CDR1 SGHKS, CDR2 YYEKEE (reference sequence). A TCRbeta library incorporating unique molecular identifiers was prepared. TCRdb analysed the PCR reads with MiXCR anew, one entry per CDR3 protein. Among around 600,000 distinct CDR3 sequences listed, 16% were seen once. This clonotype has more than one count but fewer than ten. The rearrangement joins TRBV5-5 to TRBJ2-1; possible D gene TRBD1, 5 bases. The sequence came from a human donor who donated a stem cell graft to a child with acute myeloid leukemia. Sequences were derived from PBMCs from the stem cell graft donor, sampled from the stem cell graft. The CDR3 DNA is TGTGCCAGCAGCTGGCAGGGCGGTGAGCAGTTCTTC. This encodes CASSWQGGEQFF.